The present T cell receptor beta chain was sequenced within a study of blood T cell repertoires in COVID-19. At the level of the study: Samples of COVID-19 (acute and convalescent) were obtained from the United States, Italy and Spain. PBMCs, B-cell-depleted T cells, or T cells were the source of the cDNA or gDNA that made up the material.

Original processing notes: For nucleated cells, counts were estimated from reference gene primer amplification. Sequencing used immunoSEQ multiplex PCR; TCRdb keeps in-frame clones, though not all of them. The V and J calls and clone size come from that table; D and trimming were worked out from the DNA. The sample includes about 350,000 clones, 87% of them seen just once. While infection was still active, Seattle patients were enrolled and then followed longitudinally. The CDR3 is made up of 16 amino acids. The germline CDR1 and CDR2 sequences are SEHNR and FQNEAQ (reference sequence). The V end lost 0 bases, the J end lost 3 bases, and 14 bases lay between the germline ends.

Source material: peripheral blood. This TCR derives from a woman aged 45-59 years with COVID-19, enrolled during active disease. V and J are TRBV7-9 and TRBJ1-1; maybe TRBD1 (5 bases). The CDR3 nucleotides read TGTGCCAGCAGCTTAGCCCTCAGGGAAGAGTACACTGAAGCTTTCTTT. It codes for CASSLALREEYTEAFF.